This TCR beta chain was documented in a study of cytomegalovirus exposure and HLA in healthy donors. A word on this clone: What it binds is not known.

Whole-study results and caveats: Reportedly, cytomegalovirus status was diagnosed with high sensitivity and specificity.

The CDR3 runs to 14 residues. V shed 3 bases and J shed 7 bases, with 13 bases lying between them. Germline V gene sequence: CDR1 GTSNPN, CDR2 SVGIG (reference sequence). This PCR relied on a set of 60 Vbeta primers and 13 Jbeta primers. Using immunoSEQ multiplex PCR, the repertoire was profiled, and TCRdb retains in-frame clones only, with some absent. The sample lists approximately 170,000 clones, approximately 81% occurring once. This clonotype was obtained from a male donor in good health and CMV-seronegative. The material sequenced was PBMCs. This chain connects TRBV30 to TRBJ1-6; D remains ambiguous. The CDR3 loop is CAWRRHQPNSPLHF. The CDR3 DNA reads as TGTGCCTGGAGGAGGCACCAGCCAAATTCACCCCTCCACTTT.